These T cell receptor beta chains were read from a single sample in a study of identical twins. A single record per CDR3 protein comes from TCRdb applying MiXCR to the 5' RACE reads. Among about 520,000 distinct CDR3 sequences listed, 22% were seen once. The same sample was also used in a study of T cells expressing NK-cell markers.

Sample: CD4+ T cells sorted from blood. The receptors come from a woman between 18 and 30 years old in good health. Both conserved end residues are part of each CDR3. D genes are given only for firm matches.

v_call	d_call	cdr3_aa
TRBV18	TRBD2	CASSPRRLAGVQEETQYF
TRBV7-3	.	CASSEQGNTEAFF
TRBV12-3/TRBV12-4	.	CASSRLVRSYNEQFF
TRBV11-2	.	CASSLDAFF
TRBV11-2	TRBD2	CASSSIRRETDTQYF
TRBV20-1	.	CSARDDLNEQFF
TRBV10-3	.	CAISERRGGSYEQYF
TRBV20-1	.	CSARNPRGTSRNIQYF
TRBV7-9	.	CASSGQFHEQYF
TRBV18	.	CASSPLIQRGETQYF
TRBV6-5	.	CASSYSRPGNSPLHF
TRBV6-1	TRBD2	CASKAGGFTDTQYF
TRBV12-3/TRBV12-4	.	CASLTVSGANVLTF
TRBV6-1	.	CASRRQVNTEAFF
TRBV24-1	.	CATSDPRRGGISEAFF
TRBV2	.	CASSEGSGQHGQPQHF
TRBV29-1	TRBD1	CSVEGTGSEKLFF
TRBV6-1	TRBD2	CASSREAGGAYEQYF
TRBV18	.	CASSPDPPYAPEREQYF
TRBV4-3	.	CASSLRTETSYGYTF
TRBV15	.	CATSRDWGPVGNIQYF
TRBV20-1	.	CSADRGAGETQYF
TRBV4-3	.	CASSQETGPNEKLFF
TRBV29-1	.	CSVGQGGYTGELFF
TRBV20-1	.	CSARDLLPYEQYF
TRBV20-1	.	CSARGTSRSTGELFF
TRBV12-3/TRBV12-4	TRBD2	CASSLATSGLSSYNEQFF
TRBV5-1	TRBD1	CASSIAGTVPYEQYF
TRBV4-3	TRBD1	CASSQGLEDRAFF
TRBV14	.	CASSQGQRADTQYF